The 22 T cell receptor beta chains reported below all come from one sample, sequenced in a study of T cells after yellow fever vaccination. From the 5' RACE reads, TCRdb called clonotypes with MiXCR, one entry per CDR3 protein. The sample has about 400,000 distinct CDR3 sequences, under 7.5% seen once. Specimen: PBMCs, collected 5 days after the yellow fever booster vaccination. The receptors originated from a man aged 30 to 45 who received the YFV17D yellow fever vaccine.

This clonotype was counted between two and nine times. V gene TRBV7-2 combines with J gene TRBJ2-7, with TRBD2 as a possible D gene (6 bases). Between the trimmed V and J ends, which lost 1 base and 5 bases, there was a span of 18 bases. In germline, CDR1 is SGHTA, CDR2 FQGNSA. The CDR3 extends over 16 amino acids. The CDR3 is CASSLGQGQGGDEQYF. For the CDR3, the DNA is TGTGCCAGCAGCTTAGGCCAAGGGCAGGGAGGAGACGAGCAGTACTTC.

This clonotype was counted ten times or more. V gene TRBV5-1 combines with J gene TRBJ2-7, with 10 bases fitting TRBD2. V was clipped by 1 base and J by 4 bases; unmatched bases: 8. The CDR3 loop spans 16 amino acids. CDR1 and CDR2 (germline): SGHRS, YFSETQ. The CDR3 nucleotides read TGCGCCAGCAGCTTGCTAGCGGGAGTTTCGATGTACGAGCAGTACTTC. This sequence encodes CASSLLAGVSMYEQYF.

This clonotype was recorded a few times. The chain recombines TRBV9 with TRBJ2-7; no clear D gene. Trimming removed 0 bases from V and 4 bases from J, with 8 bases in between. Germline CDR1 reads SGDLS; CDR2 reads YYNGEE. The CDR3 has 13 residues. DNA of the CDR3: TGTGCCAGCAGCGTAGATTCCGGATACGAGCAGTACTTC. Residues: CASSVDSGYEQYF.

In its sample, this clonotype was seen many times. The chain's CDR3 is CASSFSANQETQYF. CDR3 DNA sequence: TGTGCCAGCAGTTTTTCAGCCAACCAAGAGACCCAGTACTTC. The chain carries TRBV27 and TRBJ2-5; no clear D. V lost 3 bases, J lost 0 bases, and 8 bases lay in between. From germline, CDR1 is MNHEY and CDR2 SMNVEV (reference sequence). This CDR3 spans 14 amino acids.

The table lists this clonotype with many counts. The rearrangement joins TRBV7-9 to TRBJ1-2; 7 positions match TRBD1. CDR1 is SEHNR and CDR2 is FQNEAQ in the germline V gene (reference sequence). The V segment lost 5 bases and the J segment 0 bases; nucleotides outside the gene matches: 9. The CDR3 loop spans 16 amino acids. In DNA, the CDR3 is TGTGCCAGCAGCGATAGCGGGGACAGTGCTAACTATGGCTACACCTTC. Protein: CASSDSGDSANYGYTF.

This clonotype was detected only a few times. The rearrangement uses TRBV5-1 and TRBJ1-2; D might be TRBD1 (5 bases). Germline-derived CDR1 and CDR2 are SGHRS and YFSETQ. The CDR3 spans 14 residues. V lost 0 bases and J lost 6, with 12 bases in between. This chain's CDR3 is CASSLATGEDGYTF. The DNA of the CDR3 is TGCGCCAGCAGCTTGGCCACGGGGGAGGATGGCTACACCTTC. Variable domain in full (rest from reference TRBV5-1 and TRBJ1-2): KAGVTQTPRYLIKTRGQQVTLSCSPISGHRSVSWYQQTPGQGLQFLFEYFSETQRNKGNFPGRFSGRQFSNSRSEMNVSTLELGDSALYLCASSLATGEDGYTFGSGTRLTVV.

The CDR3 region is CASGPHRTDTQYF. Here the CDR3 DNA reads TGTGCCAGCGGACCCCACCGCACAGATACGCAGTATTTT. V gene TRBV12-3 or TRBV12-4 combines with J gene TRBJ2-3; D is uncertain. The CDR3 extends over 13 amino acids. V dropped 8 bases and J dropped 1 base, with 10 bases sitting between them.

This clonotype has a count of ten or more. This chain connects TRBV3-1 to TRBJ2-7, with TRBD2 as a possible D gene (6 bases). The V end was cut by 0 bases, the J end by 3 bases, with 15 bases between. The germline V gene has CDR1 LGHDT and CDR2 YNNKEL (reference sequence). The CDR3 covers 16 residues. The CDR3 region has the DNA TGTGCCAGCAGCCAAGATGGCGGGAAGCGGCTCTACGAGCAGTACTTC. This encodes CASSQDGGKRLYEQYF.

This chain links TRBV12-3 or TRBV12-4 with TRBJ2-1; perhaps TRBD2 as D (5 bases). The CDR3 has 17 residues. Deletions cut 11 bases from V and 9 bases from J, with 32 bases between. For the CDR3, the DNA is TGTGCCTTCAGTTTAGGGCCCCTACTAGGTGGGAGCGCTGAGCAGTTCTTC. It encodes CAFSLGPLLGGSAEQFF.

The rearrangement joins TRBV28 to TRBJ2-5; 8 nucleotides line up with TRBD2. Germline trimming cut 6 bases from V and 4 bases from J; bases unmatched to any gene: 4. CDR1 is MDHEN, CDR2 SYDVKM, per germline. This CDR3 region has 13 residues. The CDR3 nucleotides read TGTGCCAGCAGGGTGGCGGGAGGAGAGACCCAGTACTTC. Protein product: CASRVAGGETQYF. Based on the CDR3 plus reference TRBV28 and TRBJ2-5, the full variable domain is DVKVTQSSRYLVKRTGEKVFLECVQDMDHENMFWYRQDPGLGLRLIYFSYDVKMKEKGDIPEGYSVSREKKERFSLILESASTNQTSMYLCASRVAGGETQYFGPGTRLLVL.

There are a few counts of this clonotype. V is TRBV7-2 and J is TRBJ2-3, with 16 bases that match TRBD2. After removal of 5 bases from V and 6 bases from J, the junction contained 5 bases not matched to a gene. The CDR3 is 16 amino acids. Germline CDR1 is SGHTA and CDR2 is FQGNSA. The CDR3 sequence: CASSPGLAGGRDTQYF. DNA for the CDR3: TGTGCCAGCAGCCCGGGACTAGCGGGGGGGCGGGATACGCAGTATTTT.

This clonotype was recorded many times. This chain links TRBV11-2 with TRBJ2-3; TRBD2 aligns across 12 bases. The V gene end was trimmed by 2 bases and the J gene end by 7 bases; junction bases not matched to a gene: 16. Germline CDR1 and CDR2: SGHAT and FQNNGV. The CDR3 loop spans 19 amino acids. In DNA, the CDR3 is TGTGCCAGCAGCTTAACATACCAGCTAGCGGGAGGGCTTGGGAATACGCAGTATTTT. As protein: CASSLTYQLAGGLGNTQYF.

This clonotype occurred a few times. The chain links TRBV4-3 to TRBJ1-1; D remains ambiguous. From germline, CDR1 is LGHNA and CDR2 YSLEER. V gave up 0 bases and J gave up 5 bases, with 10 bases separating them. This CDR3 is 14 amino acids long. CDR3 sequence reads: CASSQDRRLTEAFF. CDR3 DNA sequence: TGCGCCAGCAGCCAAGACAGGAGGTTGACTGAAGCTTTCTTT.

The chain is built from TRBV28 and TRBJ2-7; D gene ambiguous. Germline V gene data show CDR1 as MDHEN and CDR2 as SYDVKM. The CDR3 runs to 13 residues. V lost 4 bases to trimming and J lost 4 bases, with 11 bases between them. CDR3 region: CASSYLRSYEQYF. CDR3 nucleotide sequence: TGTGCCAGCAGTTACCTTCGTTCGTACGAGCAGTACTTC.

This clonotype was detected many times. The V gene is TRBV4-3, the J gene TRBJ2-7; TRBD2 matches 8 bases. CDR1 is LGHNA, CDR2 YSLEER, per germline. Trimming removed 1 base from V and 6 bases from J; junction bases left unmatched: 11. CDR3 size: 16 residues. CDR3 nucleotide sequence: TGCGCCAGCAGCCAAGTAGCGGTCGGGAGGGCTCGCGAGCAGTACTTC. As protein: CASSQVAVGRAREQYF.

The sample holds a few counts of this clonotype. The chain combines TRBV12-5 with TRBJ1-2; 9 bases map to TRBD1. The germline V gene has CDR1 LGHNT and CDR2 FRNRAP. J gave up 8 bases and V 5 bases, and 9 bases lay outside the gene matches. CDR3 length equals 14 residues. CDR3 protein: CASGQATGGQGYTF. The CDR3 nucleotides read TGTGCTAGTGGTCAGGCGACAGGGGGTCAAGGCTACACCTTC.

V is TRBV6-2 or TRBV6-3 and J is TRBJ1-5, with D possibly being TRBD1 (6 bases). Germline V gene data show CDR1 as MNHEY and CDR2 as SVGEGT. The length of the CDR3 is 16 residues. Trimming shortened V by 5 bases and J by 9 bases, and 23 bases separated the two germline ends. CDR3 sequence: CASSPSDRQDVWPQHF. Written as DNA, the CDR3 is TGTGCCAGCAGTCCCTCGGATCGACAGGACGTGTGGCCCCAGCATTTT.

The sample holds many counts of this clonotype. CDR3 nucleotide sequence: TGTGCCAGCAGTCGCGGGCTCACCTACGAGCAGTACTTC. Translation gives CASSRGLTYEQYF. V is TRBV6-2 or TRBV6-3 and J is TRBJ2-7; D is perhaps TRBD2 (5 bases). The CDR3 is 13 amino acids. CDR1 is MNHEY and CDR2 is SVGEGT in the germline V gene. V lost 5 bases and J lost 2, with 10 bases in between.

This clonotype came up many times. The chain recombines TRBV12-3 or TRBV12-4 with TRBJ2-5; D is tentatively TRBD1 or TRBD2 (5 bases each). Trimming took off 5 bases at V and 7 bases at J, with 8 bases between the two ends. This CDR3 region has 11 residues. CDR3 region: CASSGGGTQYF. Here the CDR3 DNA reads TGTGCCAGCAGTGGTGGGGGGACCCAGTACTTC.

This clonotype was seen many times. The chain combines TRBV10-3 with TRBJ1-1; D call uncertain. Between the trimmed V and J ends, which lost 7 bases and 1 base, there was a span of 10 bases. Germline values: CDR1 ENHRY, CDR2 SYGVKD. The CDR3 is 13 residues long. CDR3 bases: TGTGCCATCACGGCAGACTCGAACACTGAAGCTTTCTTT. This encodes CAITADSNTEAFF.

This clonotype was observed a few times. V is TRBV7-2 and J is TRBJ2-1, with D perhaps TRBD2 (6 bases). Trimming removed 5 bases from V and 12 bases from J, with 14 bases in between. This CDR3 contains 12 residues. Per the germline V gene, CDR1 is SGHTA and CDR2 is FQGNSA. This CDR3 reads CASSPRGAGQFF. The CDR3 DNA sequence: TGTGCCAGCAGCCCCCGCGGGGCGGGGCAGTTCTTC. Drawing the rest from reference TRBV7-2 and TRBJ2-1, the complete variable domain is GAGVSQSPSNKVTEKGKDVELRCDPISGHTALYWYRQSLGQGLEFLIYFQGNSAPDKSGLPSDRFSAERTGGSVSTLTIQRTQQEDSAVYLCASSPRGAGQFFGPGTRLTVL.

J is TRBJ2-5 and V is TRBV20-1; D remains unclear. CDR1 is DFQATT, CDR2 SNEGSKA, per germline (reference sequence). Trimming shortened V by 6 bases and J by 0 bases, and 11 bases separated the two germline ends. The CDR3 spans 13 residues. The CDR3 region has the DNA TGCAGTGCGGCCCGTTCCTACCAAGAGACCCAGTACTTC. Protein sequence: CSAARSYQETQYF.